The 13 T cell receptor beta chains below all came from one sample that was sequenced in a study of CD8 T cells in ankylosing spondylitis (dated by TCRdb to 2017 to 2019). The library was built by means of 5' RACE. For sequencing, an Illumina HiSeq 2500 was employed. Clones were called with MiXCR by TCRdb after fastp trimmed the public reads at Q25, and only in-frame beta chains were retained. CDR3 protein sequences are deduplicated, and each keeps its most common genes and DNA. This sample is represented by roughly 180,000 distinct CDR3 sequences; about an eighth of them were singletons. The ten largest clones take up 11% of the sample. The sample taken for sequencing was blood, either unsorted or a sorted T cell fraction (not recorded which). The receptors stem from a female donor with ankylosing spondylitis or in good health (not recorded which).

This clonotype appeared many times. The V gene is TRBV11-3, the J gene TRBJ2-1; D call uncertain. CDR1 and CDR2 from the germline V gene are SGHNT and YENEEA. The ends were cut back, 5 bases at V and 4 bases at J, with 12 bases in the middle. This CDR3 comprises 14 residues. This CDR3 reads CASSVSGDYNEQFF. The CDR3 DNA is TGTGCCAGCAGCGTTTCAGGCGATTACAATGAGCAGTTCTTC.

V and J are TRBV20-1 and TRBJ2-7; maybe TRBD2 (5 bases). Germline V CDR1 and CDR2: DFQATT, SNEGSKA (reference sequence). The CDR3 covers 16 residues. Trimming pared 2 bases from V and 3 bases from J, leaving 20 bases between. CDR3 sequence (DNA): TGCAGTGCTAGAATTTCCAGGCGGGCCACACACTACGAGCAGTACTTC. This gives the protein CSARISRRATHYEQYF.

This clonotype was picked up many times. The rearrangement links TRBV28 to TRBJ1-6; D gene unclear. Trimming stripped 3 bases from V and 14 bases from J, with 14 bases between. Germline lookup yields CDR1 MDHEN and CDR2 SYDVKM. CDR3 length: 13 amino acids. This CDR3 is CASSFEGGPSLHF. The CDR3 nucleotides are TGTGCCAGCAGTTTTGAGGGCGGCCCGTCCCTCCACTTT.

This sequence joins TRBV7-2 and TRBJ2-5; D remains ambiguous. Trimming pared 2 bases from V and 2 bases from J, leaving 9 bases between. Germline V CDR1 and CDR2: SGHTA, FQGNSA. The CDR3 has 14 amino acids. In nucleotides, the CDR3 is TGTGCCAGCAGCTTAAGGCAGCCACAAGAGACCCAGTACTTC. Its protein product is CASSLRQPQETQYF.

This clonotype was observed many times. The chain links TRBV3-1 to TRBJ2-7, with TRBD1 as a possible D gene (6 bases). Trimming removed 6 bases at V and 6 bases at J, with 18 bases between. Germline V CDR1 and CDR2: LGHDT, YNNKEL (reference sequence). This CDR3 contains 14 residues. The CDR3 loop reads CASSSADSFREQYF. DNA of the CDR3: TGTGCCAGCAGTTCAGCGGACAGCTTTCGCGAGCAGTACTTC.

This clonotype showed up many times. The chain recombines TRBV27 with TRBJ1-4, with a weak D call TRBD1 (5 bases). CDR1 and CDR2 (germline): MNHEY, SMNVEV (reference sequence). This CDR3 is built from 17 residues. V lost 0 bases and J 7 bases, leaving 18 bases between the germline ends. The CDR3 loop reads CASSLSQAFPQGEKLFF. DNA for the CDR3: TGTGCCAGCAGTTTATCCCAGGCTTTCCCTCAGGGTGAAAAACTGTTTTTT.

This clonotype has at least ten counts. The chain has TRBV12-3 or TRBV12-4 and TRBJ2-5; 10 bases match TRBD2. The CDR3 loop spans 14 amino acids. V lost 7 bases and J lost 1; bases outside the gene matches: 3. The CDR3 region is CASTVAGGQETQYF. As DNA, the CDR3 is TGTGCCAGCACGGTAGCGGGAGGCCAAGAGACCCAGTACTTC.

A few counts support this clonotype. This chain uses TRBV20-1 with TRBJ2-3, with 8 bases that match TRBD2. This CDR3 region has 14 residues. With 4 bases clipped from V and 2 bases from J, the junction kept 5 bases outside the gene matches. The germline V gene encodes CDR1 DFQATT and CDR2 SNEGSKA (reference sequence). CDR3 protein: CSAMRREDTDTQYF. The DNA of the CDR3 is TGCAGTGCTATGAGGCGGGAGGACACAGATACGCAGTATTTT.

This clonotype has more than one count but fewer than ten. This sequence joins TRBV20-1 and TRBJ2-7; D perhaps matches TRBD2 (5 bases). V was trimmed by 3 bases and J by 3 bases, leaving 15 bases between them. Per the germline V gene, CDR1 is DFQATT and CDR2 is SNEGSKA (reference sequence). The CDR3 is 14 amino acids. The CDR3 reads CSASLSGERYEQYF. CDR3 nucleotides: TGCAGTGCTAGTTTAAGCGGAGAACGCTACGAGCAGTACTTC.

Regarding this clonotype: The junction and the germline gene differ at one end; a read error may be behind it. The chain has TRBV12-3 or TRBV12-4 and TRBJ2-7; D not certain. The CDR3 runs to 12 residues. The CDR3 bases are TGTGTCAGCAGTTTGAGTATGCGAGAGCAGTACTTC. Translated: CVSSLSMREQYF.

This clonotype was seen repeatedly, ten times or more. V is TRBV7-9 and J is TRBJ2-7; weak D call: TRBD1 (5 bases). The V gene lost 5 bases and the J gene lost 2 bases, with 13 bases spanning the gap. Germline CDR1 SEHNR, CDR2 FQNEAQ (reference sequence). There are 14 residues in the CDR3. CDR3: CASSPQGWTYEQYF. As DNA, the CDR3 is TGTGCCAGCAGCCCCCAGGGATGGACCTACGAGCAGTACTTC. The whole variable domain, filled in from reference TRBV7-9 and TRBJ2-7, reads DTGVSQNPRHKITKRGQNVTFRCDPISEHNRLYWYRQTLGQGPEFLTYFQNEAQLEKSRLLSDRFSAERPKGSFSTLEIQRTEQGDSAMYLCASSPQGWTYEQYFGPGTRLTVT.

This clonotype was seen ten or more times. J is TRBJ2-1 and V is TRBV14; 11 bases fit TRBD2. Germline assignment: CDR1 SGHDN and CDR2 FVKESK. With V trimmed by 1 base and J by 5 bases, 10 bases remained unmatched. The length of the CDR3 is 18 residues. CDR3 coding DNA: TGTGCCAGCAGCCAAGCGGTACTAGCGGGAGTCCGCCACAATGAGCAGTTCTTC. It translates to CASSQAVLAGVRHNEQFF.

There are many counts of this clonotype. This chain uses TRBV12-3 or TRBV12-4 with TRBJ1-1, with D maybe TRBD1 (5 bases). The CDR3 runs to 12 residues. Trimming took off 8 bases at V and 1 base at J, with 8 bases between the two ends. The CDR3 bases are TGTGCCAGCGGGACGGCGAACACTGAAGCTTTCTTT. Amino acids: CASGTANTEAFF.